The rows below give T cell receptor beta chains drawn from one sample of a study of CD8+CD57+ T cells in acquired aplastic anemia. TCRdb ran MiXCR on the reads and lists one entry per CDR3 protein. In the table there are some 200,000 distinct CDR3 sequences, less than 60% of which are singletons. The specimen was sorted CD4+, CD8+, or CD8+CD57+ T cells (not recorded which) from PBMCs. These receptors came from a human donor with aplastic anemia. CDR3s include the opening cysteine and the closing phenylalanine or tryptophan. D genes are given only for firm matches. The size field is filled for only some rows; it gives once, few, many or a size class.

>TRBV5-1|TRBD2|TRBJ2-1|-
CASSLAGLAGGPRNEQFF
TGCGCCAGCAGCTTGGCCGGGCTAGCGGGAGGGCCAAGGAATGAGCAGTTCTTC
>TRBV20-1|-|TRBJ1-4|-
CSARLDEKLFF
TGCAGTGCTAGGTTAGACGAAAAACTGTTTTTT
>TRBV7-9|-|TRBJ2-5|-
CASSSKTSRETQYF
TGTGCCAGCAGCAGCAAAACTAGTAGGGAGACCCAGTACTTC
>TRBV4-2|TRBD2|TRBJ2-3|-
CASSNLSSGRRLDTQYF
TGTGCCAGCAGCAATCTATCTAGCGGGAGAAGGTTAGATACGCAGTATTTT
>TRBV7-3|-|TRBJ2-7|once
CASSGLPPYEQYF
TGTGCCAGCAGTGGACTACCCCCCTACGAGCAGTACTTC
>TRBV12-3/TRBV12-4|-|TRBJ1-1|many
CASSSTQNTEAFF
TGTGCCAGCAGCTCTACTCAGAACACTGAAGCTTTCTTT
>TRBV10-3|-|TRBJ2-7|-
CASLSFEVSYEQYF
TGTGCCAGCCTCTCTTTCGAGGTCTCCTACGAGCAGTACTTC
>TRBV6-5|-|TRBJ1-2|many
CASSRGRAVVYGYTF
TGTGCCAGCAGTCGAGGGAGGGCGGTAGTCTATGGCTACACCTTC
>TRBV24-1|-|TRBJ2-1|-
CATSDSRDEQFF
TGTGCCACCAGTGATTCCAGGGATGAGCAGTTCTTC
>TRBV20-1|-|TRBJ1-2|-
CSARDWNREEGGYTF
TGCAGTGCTAGAGATTGGAATAGGGAAGAGGGTGGCTACACCTTC
>TRBV3-1|-|TRBJ2-3|few
CASSQRGEVVDTQYF
TGTGCCAGCAGCCAAAGGGGGGAAGTCGTAGATACGCAGTATTTT
>TRBV5-1|TRBD1|TRBJ2-2|once
CASSLRETGGAGELFF
TGCGCCAGCAGCTTGAGGGAAACAGGGGGAGCCGGGGAGCTGTTTTTT
>TRBV15|-|TRBJ1-1|-
CATGVGGLETEAFF
TGTGCCACCGGGGTCGGGGGGTTGGAAACTGAAGCTTTCTTT
>TRBV29-1|-|TRBJ1-2|-
CSVDPGTTYGYTF
TGCAGCGTTGATCCGGGGACGACGTATGGCTACACCTTC
>TRBV20-1|-|TRBJ2-2|-
CSADVQERNTGELFF
TGCAGTGCCGACGTGCAGGAGCGGAACACCGGGGAGCTGTTTTTT
>TRBV6-6|-|TRBJ1-1|few
CASSYPPRGQTEAFF
TGTGCCAGCAGTTACCCCCCTCGGGGCCAAACTGAAGCTTTCTTT
>TRBV7-9|-|TRBJ2-5|few
CASSLSSETQYF
TGTGCCAGCAGCTTATCTTCTGAGACCCAGTACTTC
>TRBV5-1|TRBD2|TRBJ2-4|few
CASSLAGGTGAKNIQYF
TGCGCCAGCAGCTTGGCGGGGGGGACGGGAGCCAAAAACATTCAGTACTTC
>TRBV4-2|-|TRBJ2-1|many
CASTHLAGVPYNEQFF
TGTGCCAGCACCCATTTGGCTGGGGTTCCCTACAATGAGCAGTTCTTC
>TRBV19|-|TRBJ1-4|many
CASSIWAAGEKLFF
TGTGCCAGTAGTATTTGGGCAGCAGGTGAAAAACTGTTTTTT
>TRBV3-1|-|TRBJ2-1|few
CASSQDASMDNEQFF
TGTGCCAGCAGCCAAGATGCTAGCATGGACAATGAGCAGTTCTTC
>TRBV5-4|-|TRBJ2-5|-
CASRNRVGETQYF
TGTGCCAGCAGGAACAGGGTGGGCGAGACCCAGTACTTC
>TRBV11-3|TRBD1|TRBJ1-2|-
CASSPEGQGVYGYTF
TGTGCCAGCAGCCCCGAGGGACAGGGTGTCTATGGCTACACCTTC
>TRBV7-8|TRBD1|TRBJ2-2|many
CASSASQGARTGELFF
TGTGCCAGCAGCGCATCACAGGGGGCGCGGACCGGGGAGCTGTTTTTT
>TRBV29-1|-|TRBJ2-7|few
CSVVTGYEQYF
TGCAGCGTTGTAACGGGTTACGAGCAGTACTTC